This T cell receptor (beta chain) was obtained from a study of response to subunit inactivated influenza vaccine. This clonotype occurred a few times. TCRdb re-derived calls from the RT-PCR reads in MiXCR, one entry per CDR3 protein. The data hold around 540,000 distinct CDR3 sequences, with about 12% observed a single time. CDR1 SGHDN and CDR2 FVKESK come from the germline V gene. This CDR3 has 16 amino acids. V lost 1 base and J 0 bases, leaving 12 bases between the germline ends. Here the sequenced sample was PBMCs from blood, taken on the day of vaccination. This TCR was recovered from a man in his fifties or sixties who received an inactivated influenza vaccine. The J gene is TRBJ1-1, the V gene TRBV14; D is unresolved. The CDR3 DNA is TGTGCCAGCAGCCAAGTAGTAAGGACCTTGAACACTGAAGCTTTCTTT. Encoded protein: CASSQVVRTLNTEAFF. Supplemented by reference TRBV14 and TRBJ1-1, the full variable domain reads EAGVTQFPSHSVIEKGQTVTLRCDPISGHDNLYWYRRVMGKEIKFLLHFVKESKQDESGMPNNRFLAERTGGTYSTLKVQPAELEDSGVYFCASSQVVRTLNTEAFFGQGTRLTVV.